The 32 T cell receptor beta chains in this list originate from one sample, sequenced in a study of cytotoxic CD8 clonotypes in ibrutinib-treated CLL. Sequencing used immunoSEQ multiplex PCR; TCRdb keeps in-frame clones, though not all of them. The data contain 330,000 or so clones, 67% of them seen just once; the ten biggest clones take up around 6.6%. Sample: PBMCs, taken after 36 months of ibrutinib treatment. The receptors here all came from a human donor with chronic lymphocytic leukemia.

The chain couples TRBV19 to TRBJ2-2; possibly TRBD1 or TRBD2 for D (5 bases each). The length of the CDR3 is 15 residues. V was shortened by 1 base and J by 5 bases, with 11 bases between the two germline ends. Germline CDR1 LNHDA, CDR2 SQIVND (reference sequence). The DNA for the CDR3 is TGTGCCAGTAGTATAGTTGGGACGGGAACCGGGGAGCTGTTTTTT. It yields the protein CASSIVGTGTGELFF.

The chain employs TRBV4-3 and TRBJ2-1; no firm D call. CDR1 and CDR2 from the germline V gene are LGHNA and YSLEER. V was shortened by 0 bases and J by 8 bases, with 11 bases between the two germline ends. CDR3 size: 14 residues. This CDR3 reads CASSQEGRADEQFF. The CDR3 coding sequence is TGCGCCAGCAGCCAAGAGGGTCGAGCTGATGAGCAGTTCTTC.

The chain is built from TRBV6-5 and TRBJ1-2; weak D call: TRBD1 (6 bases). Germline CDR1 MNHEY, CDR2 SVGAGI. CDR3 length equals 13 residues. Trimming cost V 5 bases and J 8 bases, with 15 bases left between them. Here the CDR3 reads CASSPGADVGYTF. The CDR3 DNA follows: TGTGCCAGCAGTCCAGGGGCCGACGTGGGCTACACCTTC.

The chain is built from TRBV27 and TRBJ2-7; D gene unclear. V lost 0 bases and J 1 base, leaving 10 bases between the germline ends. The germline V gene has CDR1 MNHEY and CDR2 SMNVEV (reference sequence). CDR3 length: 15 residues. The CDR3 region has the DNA TGTGCCAGCAGTTTATCGATAATGTGGTCCTACGAGCAGTACTTC. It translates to CASSLSIMWSYEQYF.

The CDR3: CASSPRTGEAKNIQYF. CDR3 DNA: TGTGCCAGCAGCCCACGGACAGGGGAAGCCAAAAACATTCAGTACTTC. This chain joins TRBV7-2 and TRBJ2-4; 9 positions match TRBD1. This CDR3 is built from 16 residues. The germline CDR1 and CDR2 sequences are SGHTA and FQGNSA. V gave up 5 bases and J gave up 0 bases; unmatched junction bases: 5.

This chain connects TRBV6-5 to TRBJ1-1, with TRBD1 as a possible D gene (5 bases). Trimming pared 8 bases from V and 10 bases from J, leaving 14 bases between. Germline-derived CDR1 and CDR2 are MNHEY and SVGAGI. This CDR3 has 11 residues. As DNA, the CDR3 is TGTGCCAGCGGACAAGGGGCAGGAGCTTTCTTT. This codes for CASGQGAGAFF.

The CDR3 loop reads CASSQDFGGDEQYF. In nucleotides, the CDR3 is TGCGCCAGCAGCCAAGATTTCGGGGGAGACGAGCAGTACTTC. The rearrangement links TRBV4-1 to TRBJ2-7, with a tentative D call TRBD2 (6 bases). The CDR3 has 14 amino acids. Trimming left V 0 bases short and J 5 bases short, with 11 bases between. From germline, CDR1 is MGHRA and CDR2 YSYEKL.

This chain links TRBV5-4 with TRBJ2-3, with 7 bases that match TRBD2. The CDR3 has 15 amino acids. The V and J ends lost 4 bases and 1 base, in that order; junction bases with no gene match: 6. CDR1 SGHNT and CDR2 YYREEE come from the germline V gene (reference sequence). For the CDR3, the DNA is TGTGCCAGCAGCACTGGGACTACCCGCACAGATACGCAGTATTTT. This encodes CASSTGTTRTDTQYF.

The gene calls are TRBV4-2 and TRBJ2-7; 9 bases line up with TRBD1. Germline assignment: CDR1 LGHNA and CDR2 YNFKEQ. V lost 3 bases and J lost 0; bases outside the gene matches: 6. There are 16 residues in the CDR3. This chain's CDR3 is CASSQLQGAPSYEQYF. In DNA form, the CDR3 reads TGTGCCAGCAGCCAGTTACAGGGGGCTCCCTCCTACGAGCAGTACTTC.

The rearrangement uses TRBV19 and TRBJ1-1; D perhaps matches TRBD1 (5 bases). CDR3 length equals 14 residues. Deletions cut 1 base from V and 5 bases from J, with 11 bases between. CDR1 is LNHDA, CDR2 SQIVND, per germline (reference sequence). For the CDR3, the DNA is TGTGCCAGTAGTATAGGGGGGACGCGGACTGAAGCTTTCTTT. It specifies CASSIGGTRTEAFF.

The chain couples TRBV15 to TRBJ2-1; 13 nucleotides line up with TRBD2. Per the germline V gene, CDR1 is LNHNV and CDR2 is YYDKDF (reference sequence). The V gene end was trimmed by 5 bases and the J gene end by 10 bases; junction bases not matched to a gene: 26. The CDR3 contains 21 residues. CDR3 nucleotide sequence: TGTGCCACCAGCCCCCGGCCGGGACTAGCGGGGAGTACTTCTCAAAAATGGGAGCAGTTCTTC. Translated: CATSPRPGLAGSTSQKWEQFF.

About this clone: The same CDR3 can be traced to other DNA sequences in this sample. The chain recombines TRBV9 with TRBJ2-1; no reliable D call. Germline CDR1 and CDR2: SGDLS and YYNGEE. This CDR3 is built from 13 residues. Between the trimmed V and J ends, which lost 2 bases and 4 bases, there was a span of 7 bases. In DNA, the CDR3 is TGTGCCAGCAGCGTCACTTCATACAATGAGCAGTTCTTC. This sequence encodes CASSVTSYNEQFF.

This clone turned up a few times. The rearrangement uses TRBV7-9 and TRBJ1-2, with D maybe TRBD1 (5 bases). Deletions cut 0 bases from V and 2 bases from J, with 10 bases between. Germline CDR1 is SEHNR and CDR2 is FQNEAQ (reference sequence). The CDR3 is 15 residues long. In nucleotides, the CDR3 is TGTGCCAGCAGCTTAGCAGCGGGGACCAACTATGGCTACACCTTC. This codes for CASSLAAGTNYGYTF.

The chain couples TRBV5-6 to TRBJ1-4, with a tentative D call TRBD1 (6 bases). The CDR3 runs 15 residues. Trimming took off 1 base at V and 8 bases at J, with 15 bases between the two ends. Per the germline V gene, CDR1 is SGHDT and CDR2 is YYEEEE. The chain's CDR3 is CASSLKAGVREKLFF. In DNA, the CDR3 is TGTGCCAGCAGCTTGAAGGCAGGGGTTCGCGAAAAACTGTTTTTT.

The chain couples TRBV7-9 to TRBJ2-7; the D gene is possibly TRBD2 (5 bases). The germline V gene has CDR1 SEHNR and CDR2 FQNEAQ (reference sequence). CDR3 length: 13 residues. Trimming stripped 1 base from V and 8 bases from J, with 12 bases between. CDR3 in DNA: TGTGCCAGCAGCTTAGGTGGGAGTTGGCAGCAGTACTTC. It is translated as CASSLGGSWQQYF.

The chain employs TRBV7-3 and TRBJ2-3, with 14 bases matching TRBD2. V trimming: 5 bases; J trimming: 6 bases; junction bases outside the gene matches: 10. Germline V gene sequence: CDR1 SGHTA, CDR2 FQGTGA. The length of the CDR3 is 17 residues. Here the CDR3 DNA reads TGTGCCAGCAGCCCACTGACTAGCGGGGGGGCCGTGGATACGCAGTATTTT. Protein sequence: CASSPLTSGGAVDTQYF.

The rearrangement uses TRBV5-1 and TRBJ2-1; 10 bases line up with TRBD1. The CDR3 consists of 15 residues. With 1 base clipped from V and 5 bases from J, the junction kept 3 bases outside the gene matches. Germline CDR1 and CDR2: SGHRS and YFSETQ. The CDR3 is CASSLRTGGNNEQFF. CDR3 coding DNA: TGCGCCAGCAGCTTGAGGACAGGGGGGAACAATGAGCAGTTCTTC.

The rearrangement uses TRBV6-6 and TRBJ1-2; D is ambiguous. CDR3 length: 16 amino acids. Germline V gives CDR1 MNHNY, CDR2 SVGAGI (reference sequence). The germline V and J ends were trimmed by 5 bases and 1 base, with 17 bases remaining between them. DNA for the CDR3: TGTGCCAGCAGTCAAAGGAGTGGTTTGGTTAACTATGGCTACACCTTC. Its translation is CASSQRSGLVNYGYTF.

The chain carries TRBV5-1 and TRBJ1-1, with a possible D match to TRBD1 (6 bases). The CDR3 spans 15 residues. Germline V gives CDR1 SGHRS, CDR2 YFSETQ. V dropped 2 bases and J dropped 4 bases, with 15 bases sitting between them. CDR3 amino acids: CASSFGQWEATEAFF. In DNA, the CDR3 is TGCGCCAGCAGCTTTGGACAGTGGGAGGCCACTGAAGCTTTCTTT.

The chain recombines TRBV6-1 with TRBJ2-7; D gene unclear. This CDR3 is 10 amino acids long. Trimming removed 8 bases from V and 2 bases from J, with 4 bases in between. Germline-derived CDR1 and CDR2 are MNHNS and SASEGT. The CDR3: CASRTYEQYF. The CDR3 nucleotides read TGTGCCAGCCGGACCTACGAGCAGTACTTC.

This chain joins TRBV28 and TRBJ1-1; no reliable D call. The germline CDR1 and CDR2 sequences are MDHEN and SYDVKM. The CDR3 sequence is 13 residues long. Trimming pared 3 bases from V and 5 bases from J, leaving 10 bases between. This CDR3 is CASSLGWRTEAFF. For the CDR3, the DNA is TGTGCCAGCAGTTTGGGGTGGAGGACTGAAGCTTTCTTT.

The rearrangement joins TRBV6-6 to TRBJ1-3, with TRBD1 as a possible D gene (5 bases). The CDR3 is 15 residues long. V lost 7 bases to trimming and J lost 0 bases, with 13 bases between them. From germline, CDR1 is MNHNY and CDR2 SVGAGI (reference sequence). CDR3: CASTEGPFSGNTIYF. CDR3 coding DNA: TGTGCCAGCACCGAGGGACCGTTCTCTGGAAACACCATATATTTT.

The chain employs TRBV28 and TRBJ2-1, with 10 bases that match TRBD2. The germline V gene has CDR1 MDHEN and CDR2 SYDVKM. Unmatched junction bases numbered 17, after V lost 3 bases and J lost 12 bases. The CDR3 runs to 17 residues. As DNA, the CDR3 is TGTGCCAGCAGTTTTAGGGCCGAGCGGCTAGCGGGAGTAGGGCAGTTCTTC. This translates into CASSFRAERLAGVGQFF.

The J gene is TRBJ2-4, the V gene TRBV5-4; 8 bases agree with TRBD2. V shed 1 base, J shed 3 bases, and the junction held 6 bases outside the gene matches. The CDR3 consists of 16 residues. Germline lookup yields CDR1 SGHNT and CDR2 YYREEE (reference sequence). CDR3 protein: CASSLIGREDKNIQYF. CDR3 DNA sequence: TGTGCCAGCAGCTTGATCGGGCGGGAGGACAAAAACATTCAGTACTTC.

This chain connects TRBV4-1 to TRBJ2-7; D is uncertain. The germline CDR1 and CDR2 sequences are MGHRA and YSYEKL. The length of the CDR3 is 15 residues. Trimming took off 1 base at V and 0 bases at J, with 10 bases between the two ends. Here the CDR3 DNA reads TGCGCCAGCAGCCAAGGCCACGCAGTCTCCTACGAGCAGTACTTC. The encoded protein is CASSQGHAVSYEQYF.

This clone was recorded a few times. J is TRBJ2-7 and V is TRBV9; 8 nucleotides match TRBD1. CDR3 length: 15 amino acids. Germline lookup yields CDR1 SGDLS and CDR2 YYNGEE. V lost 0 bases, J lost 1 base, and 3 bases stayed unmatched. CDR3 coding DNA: TGTGCCAGCAGCGTAGGCAGGGGGCTATCCTACGAGCAGTACTTC. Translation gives CASSVGRGLSYEQYF. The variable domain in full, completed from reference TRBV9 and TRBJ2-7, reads DSGVTQTPKHLITATGQRVTLRCSPRSGDLSVYWYQQSLDQGLQFLIQYYNGEERAKGNILERFSAQQFPDLHSELNLSSLELGDSALYFCASSVGRGLSYEQYFGPGTRLTVT.

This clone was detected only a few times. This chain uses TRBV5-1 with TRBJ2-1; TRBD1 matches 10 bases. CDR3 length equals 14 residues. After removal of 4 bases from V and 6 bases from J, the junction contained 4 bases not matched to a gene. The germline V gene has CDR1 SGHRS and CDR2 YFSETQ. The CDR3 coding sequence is TGCGCCAGCAGCCCGAGGACAGGGGGCAATGAGCAGTTCTTC. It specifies CASSPRTGGNEQFF. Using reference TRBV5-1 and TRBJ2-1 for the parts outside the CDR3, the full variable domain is KAGVTQTPRYLIKTRGQQVTLSCSPISGHRSVSWYQQTPGQGLQFLFEYFSETQRNKGNFPGRFSGRQFSNSRSEMNVSTLELGDSALYLCASSPRTGGNEQFFGPGTRLTVL.

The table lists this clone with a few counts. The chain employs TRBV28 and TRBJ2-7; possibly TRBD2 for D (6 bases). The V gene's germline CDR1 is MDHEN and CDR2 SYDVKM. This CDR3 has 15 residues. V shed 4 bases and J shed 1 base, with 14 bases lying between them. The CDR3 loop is CASSSPGLQSYEQYF. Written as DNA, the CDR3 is TGTGCCAGCAGTTCCCCGGGACTCCAATCCTACGAGCAGTACTTC.

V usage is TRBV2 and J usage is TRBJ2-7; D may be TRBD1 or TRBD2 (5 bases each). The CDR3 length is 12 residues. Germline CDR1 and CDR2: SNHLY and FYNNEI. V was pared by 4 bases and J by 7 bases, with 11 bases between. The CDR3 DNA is TGTGCCAGCAGTGGGGGGTTTTTTGAGCAGTACTTC. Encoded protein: CASSGGFFEQYF.

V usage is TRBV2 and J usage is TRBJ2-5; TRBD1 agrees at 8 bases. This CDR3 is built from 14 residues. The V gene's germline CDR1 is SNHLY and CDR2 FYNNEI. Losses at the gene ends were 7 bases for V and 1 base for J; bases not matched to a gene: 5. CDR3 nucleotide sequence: TGTGCCAGCAACAAACAGGGGGTCCAAGAGACCCAGTACTTC. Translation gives CASNKQGVQETQYF. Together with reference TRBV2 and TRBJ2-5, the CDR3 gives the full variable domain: EPEVTQTPSHQVTQMGQEVILRCVPISNHLYFYWYRQILGQKVEFLVSFYNNEISEKSEIFDDQFSVERPDGSNFTLKIRSTKLEDSAMYFCASNKQGVQETQYFGPGTRLLVL.

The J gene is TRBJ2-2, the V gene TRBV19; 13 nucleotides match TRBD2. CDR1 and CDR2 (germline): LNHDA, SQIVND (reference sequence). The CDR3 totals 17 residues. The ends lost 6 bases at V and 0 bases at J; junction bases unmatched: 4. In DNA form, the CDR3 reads TGTGCCAGTAGATGGGGACTAGCGGGGTCGAACACCGGGGAGCTGTTTTTT. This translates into CASRWGLAGSNTGELFF.

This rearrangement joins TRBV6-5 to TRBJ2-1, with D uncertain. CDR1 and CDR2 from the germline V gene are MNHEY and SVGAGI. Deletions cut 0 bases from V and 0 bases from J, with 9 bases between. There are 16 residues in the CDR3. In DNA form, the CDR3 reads TGTGCCAGCAGTTACTCAGGGTTAAGCTCCTACAATGAGCAGTTCTTC. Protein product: CASSYSGLSSYNEQFF.